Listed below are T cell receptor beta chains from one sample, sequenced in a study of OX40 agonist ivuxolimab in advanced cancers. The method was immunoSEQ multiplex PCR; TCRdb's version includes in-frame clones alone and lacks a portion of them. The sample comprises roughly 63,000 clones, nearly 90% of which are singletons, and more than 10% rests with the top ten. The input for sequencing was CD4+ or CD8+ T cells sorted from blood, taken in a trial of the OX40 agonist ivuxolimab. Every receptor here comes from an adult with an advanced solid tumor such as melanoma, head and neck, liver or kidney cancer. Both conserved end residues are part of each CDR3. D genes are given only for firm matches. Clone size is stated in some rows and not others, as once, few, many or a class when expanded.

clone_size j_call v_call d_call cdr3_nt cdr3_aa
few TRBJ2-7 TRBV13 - TGTGCCAGCAGCGAAAAGGGACTTTTGTACGAGCAGTACTTC CASSEKGLLYEQYF
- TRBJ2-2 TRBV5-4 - TGTGCCAGCAGCGCCGGGACTGGAGTTAACACCGGGGAGCTGTTTTTT CASSAGTGVNTGELFF
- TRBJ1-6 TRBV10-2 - TGCGCCAGCAGTGTTACCTCAGAGCGTGATTCACCCCTCCACTTT CASSVTSERDSPLHF
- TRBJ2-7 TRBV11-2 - TGTGCCAGCATCGAAGGGGTTCTAGGTGAGCAGTACTTC CASIEGVLGEQYF
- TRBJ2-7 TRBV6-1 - TGTGCCAGCAGTGAAACAGGGTCGGGATACGAGCAGTACTTC CASSETGSGYEQYF
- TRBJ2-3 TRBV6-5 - TGTGCCAGCAGTGGCGGGGCCACAGATACGCAGTATTTT CASSGGATDTQYF
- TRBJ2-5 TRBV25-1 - TGTGCCAGCAGTGCGGGGGAGACCCAGTACTTC CASSAGETQYF
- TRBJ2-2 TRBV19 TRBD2 TGTGCCAGTAGCATGGGCGGCCTAGCGGGCCCCGGTAACACCGGGGAGCTGTTTTTT CASSMGGLAGPGNTGELFF
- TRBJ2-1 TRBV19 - TGTGCCAGTAGTCCGAGGACTTGGCCAAGCTCCTACAATGAGCAGTTCTTC CASSPRTWPSSYNEQFF
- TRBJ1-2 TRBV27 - TGTGCCAGCAGTCGGGGGGTGATCTATGGCTACACCTTC CASSRGVIYGYTF
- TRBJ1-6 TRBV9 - TGTGCCAGCAGCGTGGGCGGCAGAAAAAATTCACCCCTCCACTTT CASSVGGRKNSPLHF
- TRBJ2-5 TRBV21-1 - TGTGCCAGCAGCAAAGATATTGGGCAGGTCGGGTTAGAGACCCAGTACTTC CASSKDIGQVGLETQYF
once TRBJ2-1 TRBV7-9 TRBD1 TGTGCCAGCAGCCTATCTGACAGGGAGTTCGGCAATGAGCAGTTCTTC CASSLSDREFGNEQFF
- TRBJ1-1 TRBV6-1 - TGTGCGAGCCGATTGGGCACTGAAGCTTTCTTT CASRLGTEAFF
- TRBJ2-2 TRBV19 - TGTGCCAGTAGTATAGGAGGACCCGGGGAGCTGTTTTTT CASSIGGPGELFF
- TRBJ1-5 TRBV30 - TGTGCCTGGAGTGTACGGGGCAGGGGCAGTCAGCCCCAGCATTTT CAWSVRGRGSQPQHF
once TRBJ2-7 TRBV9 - TGTGCCAGCAGCCCCCCCCGGGGCTACGAGCAGTACTTC CASSPPRGYEQYF
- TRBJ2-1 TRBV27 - TGTGCCAGCAGTTTATCTCGCGGACTCTACAATGAGCAGTTCTTC CASSLSRGLYNEQFF
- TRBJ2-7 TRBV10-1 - TGCGCCAGCGGCATAAGGGCGGACGAGCAGTACTTC CASGIRADEQYF
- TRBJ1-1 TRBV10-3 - TGTGCCATCAACCCAGAGGCGGGAGATGAAGCTTTCTTT CAINPEAGDEAFF
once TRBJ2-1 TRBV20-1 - TGCAGTGGGCTAGTCCATGAGCAGTTCTTC CSGLVHEQFF
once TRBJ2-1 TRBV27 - TGTGCCAGCAGTTTGGGCCAGGTGAGCTCCTACAATGAGCAGTTCTTC CASSLGQVSSYNEQFF
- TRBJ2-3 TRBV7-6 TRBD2 TGTGCCAGCAGCTTACGGACTAGCGGTAGCACAGATACGCAGTATTTT CASSLRTSGSTDTQYF
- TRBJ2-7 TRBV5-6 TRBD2 TGTGCCAGCAGCATGGGCGGTACTCTAGCGGGGAGGCAGGACGAGCAGTACTTC CASSMGGTLAGRQDEQYF
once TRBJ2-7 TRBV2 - TGTGCCAGCAGTGAAGTCGGCGGGGACAACGAGCAGTACTTC CASSEVGGDNEQYF
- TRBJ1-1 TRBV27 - TGTGCCAGCTCTAACCAGGGAAGCGCTGAAGCTTTCTTT CASSNQGSAEAFF
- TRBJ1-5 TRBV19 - TGTGCCAGTAGTATGCGGGGGGCGCAGGGCAATCAGCCCCAGCATTTT CASSMRGAQGNQPQHF
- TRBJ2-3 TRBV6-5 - TGTGCCAGCAGTTACTCGCCTGACACAGATACGCAGTATTTT CASSYSPDTDTQYF
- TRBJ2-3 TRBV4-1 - TGCGCCAGCAGCCAAGGGAGCACAGATACGCAGTATTTT CASSQGSTDTQYF
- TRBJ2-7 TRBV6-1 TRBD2 TGTGCCAACAGTGAAGGACTAGCGGGAGGATCCGAGCAGTACTTC CANSEGLAGGSEQYF
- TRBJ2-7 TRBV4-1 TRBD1 TGCGCCAGCAGCCAAGGGACAGGGGAATACTACGAGCAGTACTTC CASSQGTGEYYEQYF
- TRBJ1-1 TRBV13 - TGTGCCAGCAGCGAAGGTGTCGGCTCTGAAGCTTTCTTT CASSEGVGSEAFF
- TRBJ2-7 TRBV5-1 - TGCGCCAGCAGCTTCCGGCAGGGCAACTACGAGCAGTACTTC CASSFRQGNYEQYF
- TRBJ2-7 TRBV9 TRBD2 TGTGCCAGCAGCGTAGCGGGAGGGACCTACGAGCAGTACTTC CASSVAGGTYEQYF
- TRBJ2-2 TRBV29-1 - TGCAGCGTTGAAGTTGGGGGGGAGCTGTTTTTT CSVEVGGELFF
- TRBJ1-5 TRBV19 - TGTGCCAGTAGTATAGGGGCAGGGACTTACAGCAATCAGCCCCAGCATTTT CASSIGAGTYSNQPQHF
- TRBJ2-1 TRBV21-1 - TGTGCCAGCAGCGGTCCGACAGGGTTCAATGAGCAGTTCTTC CASSGPTGFNEQFF
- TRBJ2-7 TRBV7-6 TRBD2 TGTGCCAGCAGCTTAGAAGGGACTAGCTCCTACGAGCAGTACTTC CASSLEGTSSYEQYF
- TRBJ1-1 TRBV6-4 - TGTGCCAGCAGTGACTCTCCATCAGGGGCCACTGAAGCTTTCTTT CASSDSPSGATEAFF
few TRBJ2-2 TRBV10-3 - TGTGCCATCAGTCCCGACAGAGGGAACACCGGGGAGCTGTTTTTT CAISPDRGNTGELFF
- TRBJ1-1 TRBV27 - TGTGCCAGCAGTCACATGACAGGACTGAACACTGAAGCTTTCTTT CASSHMTGLNTEAFF
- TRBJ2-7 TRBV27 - TGTGCCAGCAGTTCCAAAGCTTACGAGCAGTACTTC CASSSKAYEQYF
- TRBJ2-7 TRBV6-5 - TGTGCCAGCAGTCACCGGGACTTTGGCTCCTACGAGCAGTACTTC CASSHRDFGSYEQYF
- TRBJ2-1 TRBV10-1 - TGCGCCAGCAGTGGAGGGGGTGAGCAGTTCTTC CASSGGGEQFF
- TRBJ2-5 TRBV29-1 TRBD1 TGCAGCGTTGAAGGTGGGACAGGGTCAGAGACCCAGTACTTC CSVEGGTGSETQYF
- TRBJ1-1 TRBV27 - TGTGCCAGCACGGGGGGGCGGTCGGCTTTCTTT CASTGGRSAFF
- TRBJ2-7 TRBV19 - TGTGCCAGTAGTATGGGGGCCGGCATCTCCTACGAGCAGTACTTC CASSMGAGISYEQYF
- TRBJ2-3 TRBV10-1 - TGCGCCAGCAGTGAGTCTCTCGACAGGCCCGAGAATACGCAGTATTTT CASSESLDRPENTQYF
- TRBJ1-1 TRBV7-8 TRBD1 TGTGCCAGCAGCCCAGGGGGCGCTTGGGCTTTCTTT CASSPGGAWAFF
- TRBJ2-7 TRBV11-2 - TGTGCCAGCAGCTTAGATGGTTTAGGGTCGTGGAGTAGCGAGCAGTACTTC CASSLDGLGSWSSEQYF
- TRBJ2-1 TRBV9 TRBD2 TGTGCCAGCAGCTCAGGTGCGGGAGGATCCTACAATGAGCAGTTCTTC CASSSGAGGSYNEQFF
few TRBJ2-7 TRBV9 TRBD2 TGTGCCAGCAGCGCCTCCGGGACTAGCGCGTACGAGCAGTACTTC CASSASGTSAYEQYF
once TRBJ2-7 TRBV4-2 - TGTGCCAGCAGCCAAGATCATGGGCAGCCCTACGAGCAGTACTTC CASSQDHGQPYEQYF
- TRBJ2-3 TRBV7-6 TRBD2 TGTGCCAGCAGCTCGGGACTAGCGGCAGATACGCAGTATTTT CASSSGLAADTQYF
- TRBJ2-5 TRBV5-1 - TGCGCCAGCAGCCAGGAATGGCAGGGAGAGACCCAGTACTTC CASSQEWQGETQYF
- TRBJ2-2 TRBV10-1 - TGCGCCAGCAGTGATCCGAACACCGGGGAGCTGTTTTTT CASSDPNTGELFF
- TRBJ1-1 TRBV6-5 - TGTGCCAGCAGTTACTCGACGGGGGGATTTGGTGAAGCTTTCTTT CASSYSTGGFGEAFF
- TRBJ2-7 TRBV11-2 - TGTGCCAGCAGCTTCGACAGGACCCCTACCTACGAGCAGTACTTC CASSFDRTPTYEQYF
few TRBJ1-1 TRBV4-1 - TGCGCCAGCAGCCAGGGATTAGAAGCTTTCTTT CASSQGLEAFF